Below are 26 T cell receptor beta chains sequenced from a single sample in a study of cytomegalovirus exposure and HLA in healthy donors. The PCR used 60 Vbeta and 13 Jbeta primers. Using immunoSEQ multiplex PCR, the repertoire was profiled, and TCRdb retains in-frame clones only, with some absent. The sample lists about 160,000 clones, roughly 80% occurring once. The sequencing sample was made of PBMCs. These receptors all come from a male donor in good health and CMV-seronegative.

The rearrangement joins TRBV7-9 to TRBJ2-3; 11 bases are a match to TRBD2. J lost 0 bases, V lost 5 bases, and 7 bases had no gene match. Germline-derived CDR1 and CDR2 are SEHNR and FQNEAQ (reference sequence). This CDR3 has 17 amino acids. CDR3 protein: CASSPRLAGTSTDTQYF. In nucleotides, the CDR3 is TGTGCCAGCAGCCCAAGACTAGCGGGGACCAGCACAGATACGCAGTATTTT.

The chain links TRBV29-1 to TRBJ2-3; 7 nucleotides align to TRBD1. CDR1 SQVTM and CDR2 ANQGSEA come from the germline V gene. V shed 4 bases and J 6 bases; nucleotides not matched to a gene: 10. This CDR3 is built from 14 residues. This CDR3 reads CSVVPRGLGDTQYF. In DNA form, the CDR3 reads TGCAGCGTTGTCCCTAGGGGGCTTGGCGATACGCAGTATTTT.

V and J are TRBV5-1 and TRBJ2-1; D is uncertain. V was cut by 4 bases and J by 0 bases, with 11 bases left in between. Germline V gives CDR1 SGHRS, CDR2 YFSETQ. This CDR3 region has 15 residues. The chain's CDR3 is CASSPYDNSYNEQFF. For the CDR3, the DNA is TGCGCCAGCAGCCCCTATGACAACTCCTACAATGAGCAGTTCTTC.

This chain uses TRBV9 with TRBJ2-1; perhaps TRBD2 as D (6 bases). The CDR3 consists of 16 residues. V lost 0 bases to trimming and J lost 0 bases, with 10 bases between them. CDR1 and CDR2 (germline): SGDLS, YYNGEE. CDR3 loop: CASSVAGTHSYNEQFF. CDR3 nucleotide sequence: TGTGCCAGCAGCGTAGCCGGGACTCACTCCTACAATGAGCAGTTCTTC. Using reference TRBV9 and TRBJ2-1 for the parts outside the CDR3, the full variable domain is DSGVTQTPKHLITATGQRVTLRCSPRSGDLSVYWYQQSLDQGLQFLIQYYNGEERAKGNILERFSAQQFPDLHSELNLSSLELGDSALYFCASSVAGTHSYNEQFFGPGTRLTVL.

The rearrangement uses TRBV19 and TRBJ1-5; 7 positions match TRBD1. The CDR3 has 16 amino acids. Germline CDR1 reads LNHDA; CDR2 reads SQIVND (reference sequence). The ends lost 6 bases at V and 4 bases at J; junction bases unmatched: 12. CDR3 residues: CASRKNGGQSNQPQHF. The CDR3 bases are TGTGCCAGTAGAAAAAATGGGGGACAGAGTAATCAGCCCCAGCATTTT.

V is TRBV7-3 and J is TRBJ2-2, with 13 bases lining up with TRBD2. The CDR3 is 17 residues long. The germline V gene has CDR1 SGHTA and CDR2 FQGTGA. V was pared by 5 bases and J by 5 bases, with 8 bases of the junction left unmatched. In DNA, the CDR3 is TGTGCCAGCAGCCCCACGGGACTAGCGGGAACGACCGGGGAGCTGTTTTTT. Amino acids: CASSPTGLAGTTGELFF.

The chain's CDR3 is CASSLISGGTGYQETQYF. The CDR3 DNA reads as TGCGCCAGCAGCCTTATCTCGGGTGGGACAGGCTACCAAGAGACCCAGTACTTC. V and J are TRBV4-1 and TRBJ2-5; TRBD1 matches 8 bases. Germline CDR1 is MGHRA and CDR2 is YSYEKL. The CDR3 runs to 18 residues. V was clipped by 4 bases and J by 0 bases; unmatched bases: 13.

This chain joins TRBV6-1 and TRBJ2-1, with 11 bases that match TRBD1. CDR1 and CDR2 (germline): MNHNS, SASEGT. The V segment lost 8 bases and the J segment 7 bases; nucleotides outside the gene matches: 10. CDR3 length: 15 amino acids. In nucleotides, the CDR3 is TGTGCCAGCGGGGCAGGACAGGGGGCGTCGAATGAGCAGTTCTTC. Amino acids: CASGAGQGASNEQFF.

J is TRBJ2-3 and V is TRBV7-3; 9 nucleotides align to TRBD2. This CDR3 has 16 amino acids. With 5 bases clipped from V and 5 bases from J, the junction kept 11 bases outside the gene matches. Germline V gene sequence: CDR1 SGHTA, CDR2 FQGTGA. The CDR3 loop reads CASSLIAGEKGDTQYF. The CDR3 DNA reads as TGTGCCAGCAGCCTTATAGCGGGGGAGAAAGGAGATACGCAGTATTTT.

V usage is TRBV7-9 and J usage is TRBJ2-2, with TRBD1 matching 7 bases. The CDR3 consists of 17 residues. The V gene end was trimmed by 5 bases and the J gene end by 1 base; junction bases not matched to a gene: 10. From germline, CDR1 is SEHNR and CDR2 FQNEAQ (reference sequence). The CDR3 is CASSRLGTEKNTGELFF. CDR3 nucleotides: TGTGCCAGCAGCCGCCTCGGGACAGAGAAGAACACCGGGGAGCTGTTTTTT. Drawing the rest from reference TRBV7-9 and TRBJ2-2, the complete variable domain is DTGVSQNPRHKITKRGQNVTFRCDPISEHNRLYWYRQTLGQGPEFLTYFQNEAQLEKSRLLSDRFSAERPKGSFSTLEIQRTEQGDSAMYLCASSRLGTEKNTGELFFGEGSRLTVL.

This clone has a handful of counts. The chain combines TRBV28 with TRBJ2-7, with TRBD2 as a possible D gene (6 bases). The germline gives CDR1 MDHEN, CDR2 SYDVKM. Between the trimmed V and J ends, which lost 5 bases and 9 bases, there was a span of 14 bases. CDR3 length equals 12 residues. The CDR3 DNA is TGTGCCAGCAGTCCCCCGGGACTCCTGCAGTACTTC. Translating gives CASSPPGLLQYF.

The rearrangement links TRBV7-2 to TRBJ2-5; D may be TRBD2 (6 bases). V lost 0 bases, J lost 4 bases, and 9 bases lay in between. The CDR3 loop spans 14 amino acids. Germline CDR1 is SGHTA and CDR2 is FQGNSA. Here the CDR3 reads CASSLALGGETQYF. The CDR3 coding sequence is TGTGCCAGCAGCTTAGCGCTCGGGGGAGAGACCCAGTACTTC.

The chain employs TRBV11-1 and TRBJ2-7; possibly TRBD2 for D (6 bases). Trimming cost V 6 bases and J 2 bases, with 11 bases left between them. The CDR3 spans 13 residues. Germline values: CDR1 SGHAT, CDR2 FQDESV (reference sequence). The CDR3 nucleotides read TGTGCCAGCAGACGGGACTCTACCTACGAGCAGTACTTC. It translates to CASRRDSTYEQYF.

The chain carries TRBV19 and TRBJ2-3, with TRBD2 identical over 9 bases. The CDR3 spans 14 residues. V was clipped by 6 bases and J by 5 bases; unmatched bases: 6. Per the germline V gene, CDR1 is LNHDA and CDR2 is SQIVND (reference sequence). The CDR3 DNA reads as TGTGCCAGTAGGAAAGCGGGGGGCGTAGATACGCAGTATTTT. It is translated as CASRKAGGVDTQYF.

The rearrangement joins TRBV2 to TRBJ2-7; 10 nucleotides align to TRBD2. Looked up from germline, CDR1 is SNHLY and CDR2 is FYNNEI. The ends lost 5 bases at V and 4 bases at J; junction bases unmatched: 5. The CDR3 is made up of 14 amino acids. CDR3 amino acids: CASSRLAGVYEQYF. Written as DNA, the CDR3 is TGTGCCAGCAGTCGGCTAGCGGGAGTTTACGAGCAGTACTTC.

The rearrangement links TRBV15 to TRBJ1-6; TRBD1 matches at 8 bases. CDR3 length equals 18 residues. V lost 0 bases to trimming and J lost 9 bases; unmatched junction nucleotides: 13. Germline CDR1 reads LNHNV; CDR2 reads YYDKDF (reference sequence). The CDR3 DNA is TGTGCCACCAGCAGAGATCTCCCAGGGGGCGAATTAAGTTCACCCCTCCACTTT. It encodes CATSRDLPGGELSSPLHF.

This clone occurred a few times. The chain carries TRBV6-1 and TRBJ2-1; TRBD1 agrees at 10 bases. Germline V gene lookup returns CDR1 MNHNS and CDR2 SASEGT. The CDR3 has 17 residues. Trimming took 2 bases from V and 5 from J; bases not matched to a gene: 9. DNA of the CDR3: TGTGCCAGCAGTGAATTTGACAGGGGGCTAGCTAACAATGAGCAGTTCTTC. Amino acids: CASSEFDRGLANNEQFF.

The rearrangement uses TRBV7-3 and TRBJ1-1; TRBD1 matches 7 bases. V shed 6 bases and J 5 bases; nucleotides not matched to a gene: 6. This CDR3 is 13 amino acids long. Germline CDR1 reads SGHTA; CDR2 reads FQGTGA. The CDR3 nucleotides are TGTGCCAGCAGGGTGACAGGGAGAACTGAAGCTTTCTTT. Encoded protein: CASRVTGRTEAFF.

This clone was counted only a few times. The V gene is TRBV6-1, the J gene TRBJ1-5; 11 bases map to TRBD1. V dropped 7 bases and J dropped 5; count of bases not matched to a gene: 7. The CDR3 contains 15 residues. CDR1 and CDR2 from the germline V gene are MNHNS and SASEGT. CDR3: CASKGDRGMYQPQHF. CDR3 coding DNA: TGTGCCAGCAAGGGGGACAGGGGGATGTATCAGCCCCAGCATTTT.

The V gene is TRBV10-3, the J gene TRBJ2-1, with D possibly matching TRBD1 (5 bases). Trimming took off 4 bases at V and 7 bases at J, with 14 bases between the two ends. Germline CDR1 ENHRY, CDR2 SYGVKD. The CDR3 covers 14 residues. The CDR3 loop reads CAISGQGFANEQFF. The CDR3 DNA sequence: TGTGCCATCAGTGGGCAGGGATTCGCGAATGAGCAGTTCTTC.

The chain uses TRBV10-3 and TRBJ1-6, with D uncertain. CDR1 is ENHRY, CDR2 SYGVKD, per germline. Trimming took 3 bases from V and 2 from J, leaving 5 bases between them. The CDR3 runs to 14 residues. Here the CDR3 reads CAISDGTYNSPLHF. CDR3 DNA sequence: TGTGCCATCAGTGACGGGACCTATAATTCACCCCTCCACTTT.

The chain is built from TRBV11-2 and TRBJ2-7; TRBD2 is a possible D gene (5 bases). With 1 base removed from V and 2 bases from J, the gap between germline ends came to 15 bases. Germline V lookup: CDR1 SGHAT, CDR2 FQNNGV. The CDR3 length is 16 residues. In nucleotides, the CDR3 is TGTGCCAGCAGCTTAGGATTCGGGATATCAACCTACGAGCAGTACTTC. This gives the protein CASSLGFGISTYEQYF.

The chain uses TRBV9 and TRBJ2-1; TRBD2 agrees at 8 bases. The CDR3 runs 15 residues. The junction had 5 bases not matched to a gene; V was cut back by 0 bases and J by 6 bases. From germline, CDR1 is SGDLS and CDR2 YYNGEE. CDR3 in DNA: TGTGCCAGCAGCGTAGCGGGGGGGGCAGTCAATGAGCAGTTCTTC. Encoded protein: CASSVAGGAVNEQFF.

The chain employs TRBV2 and TRBJ2-2, with D perhaps TRBD2 (6 bases). Trimming removed 6 bases from V and 9 bases from J, with 14 bases in between. Germline V CDR1 and CDR2: SNHLY, FYNNEI. The CDR3 extends over 13 amino acids. The CDR3 DNA sequence: TGTGCCAGCAGCCCGACTAGTACCTGGGAGCTGTTTTTT. Its protein product is CASSPTSTWELFF.

The chain has TRBV27 and TRBJ2-3, with unresolved D. CDR1 and CDR2 (germline): MNHEY, SMNVEV (reference sequence). The CDR3 spans 13 residues. Trimming removed 2 bases from V and 1 base from J, with 4 bases in between. CDR3: CASSLRGTDTQYF. The CDR3 nucleotides are TGTGCCAGCAGTTTACGCGGCACAGATACGCAGTATTTT.

This rearrangement joins TRBV29-1 to TRBJ2-2; weak D call: TRBD1 (8 bases). Germline loops: CDR1 SQVTM, CDR2 ANQGSEA. The V and J ends lost 3 bases and 4 bases respectively, with 12 bases between them. The CDR3 loop spans 14 amino acids. The CDR3 loop reads CSVETGEGTGELFF. In DNA, the CDR3 is TGCAGCGTTGAGACAGGGGAGGGCACCGGGGAGCTGTTTTTT.